This TCR beta chain was documented in a study of blood T cell repertoires in COVID-19. In the study overall: Acute and convalescent COVID-19 samples came from the United States, Italy and Spain.

Original methodology: By means of reference gene primer amplification, nucleated cell counts were estimated. Assay used: immunoSEQ multiplex PCR; TCRdb lists only in-frame clones, some missing. V and J calls and clone size are those listed in that table; D and trimming were worked out from the DNA. The sample lists under 250,000 clones; roughly 82% were seen once. CDR1 SEHNR and CDR2 FQNEAQ come from the germline V gene (reference sequence). V was pared by 3 bases and J by 3 bases, with 9 bases of the junction left unmatched. This CDR3 spans 16 amino acids. The material sequenced was peripheral blood. The chain couples TRBV7-9 to TRBJ1-1; 8 bases line up with TRBD1. The receptor was derived from a woman aged 70-85 years with acute or convalescent COVID-19. In DNA, the CDR3 is TGTGCCAGCAGCTTCGGACAGGGTTTGGGTGACACTGAAGCTTTCTTT. This gives the protein CASSFGQGLGDTEAFF.